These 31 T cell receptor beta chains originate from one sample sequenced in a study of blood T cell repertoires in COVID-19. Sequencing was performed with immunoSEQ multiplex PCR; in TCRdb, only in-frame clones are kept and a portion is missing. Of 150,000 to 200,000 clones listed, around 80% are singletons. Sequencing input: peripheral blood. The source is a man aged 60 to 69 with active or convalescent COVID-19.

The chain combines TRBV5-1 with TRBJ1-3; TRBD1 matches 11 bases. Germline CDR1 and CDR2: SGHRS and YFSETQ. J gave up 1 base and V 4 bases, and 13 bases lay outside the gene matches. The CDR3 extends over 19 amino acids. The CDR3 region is CASSQGTGGNRVSGNTIYF. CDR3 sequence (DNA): TGCGCCAGCAGCCAAGGGACAGGGGGTAATCGAGTTTCTGGAAACACCATATATTTT.

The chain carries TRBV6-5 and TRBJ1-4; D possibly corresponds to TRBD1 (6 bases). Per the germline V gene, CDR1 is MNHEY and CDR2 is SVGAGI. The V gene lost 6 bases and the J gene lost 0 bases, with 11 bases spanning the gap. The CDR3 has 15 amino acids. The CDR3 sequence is CASSRTAATNEKLFF. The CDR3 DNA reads TGTGCCAGCAGCCGGACAGCCGCAACTAATGAAAAACTGTTTTTT.

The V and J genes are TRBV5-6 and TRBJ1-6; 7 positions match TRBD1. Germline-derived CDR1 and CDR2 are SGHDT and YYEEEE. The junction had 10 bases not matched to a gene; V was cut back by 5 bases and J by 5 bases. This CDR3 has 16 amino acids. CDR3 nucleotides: TGTGCCAGCAGTCCAGGCGTCGACAGGGATAATTCACCCCTCCACTTT. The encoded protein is CASSPGVDRDNSPLHF.

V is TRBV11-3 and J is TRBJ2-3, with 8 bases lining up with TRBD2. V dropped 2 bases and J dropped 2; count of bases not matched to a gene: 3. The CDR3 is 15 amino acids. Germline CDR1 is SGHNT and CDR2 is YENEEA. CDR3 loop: CASSLNGRDTDTQYF. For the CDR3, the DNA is TGTGCCAGCAGCTTAAACGGGAGGGACACAGATACGCAGTATTTT.

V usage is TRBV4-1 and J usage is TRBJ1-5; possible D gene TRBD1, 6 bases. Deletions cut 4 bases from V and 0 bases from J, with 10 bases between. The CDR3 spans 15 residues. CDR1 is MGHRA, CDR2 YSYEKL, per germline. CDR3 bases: TGCGCCAGCAGCCCACAGGGAGATAGCAATCAGCCCCAGCATTTT. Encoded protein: CASSPQGDSNQPQHF.

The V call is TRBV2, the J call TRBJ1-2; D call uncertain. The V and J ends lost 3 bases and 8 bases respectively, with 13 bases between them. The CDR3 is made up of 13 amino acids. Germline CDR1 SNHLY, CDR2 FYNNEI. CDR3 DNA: TGTGCCAGCAGTGAGGCTCCACGGGGAGGCTACACCTTC. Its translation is CASSEAPRGGYTF.

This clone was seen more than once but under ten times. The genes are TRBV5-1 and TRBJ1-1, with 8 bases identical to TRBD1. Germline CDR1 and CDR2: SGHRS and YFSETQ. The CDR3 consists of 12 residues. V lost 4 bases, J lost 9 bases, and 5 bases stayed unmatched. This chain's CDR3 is CASSIGQGQAFF. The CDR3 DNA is TGCGCCAGCAGCATAGGACAGGGACAAGCTTTCTTT.

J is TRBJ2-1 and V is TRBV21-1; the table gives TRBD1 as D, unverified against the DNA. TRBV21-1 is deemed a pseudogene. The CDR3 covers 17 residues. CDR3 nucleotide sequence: TGTGCCAGCAGCAAGCCTAGACAGGGGTTCGCATACAATGAGCAGTTCTTC. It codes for CASSKPRQGFAYNEQFF.

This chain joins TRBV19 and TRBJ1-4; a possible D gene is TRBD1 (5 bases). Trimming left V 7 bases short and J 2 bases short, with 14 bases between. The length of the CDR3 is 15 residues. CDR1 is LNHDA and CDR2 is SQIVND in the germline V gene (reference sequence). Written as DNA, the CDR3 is TGTGCCAGTACCCCTATCGGGGGTACTAATGAAAAACTGTTTTTT. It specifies CASTPIGGTNEKLFF. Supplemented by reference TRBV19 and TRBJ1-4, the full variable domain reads DGGITQSPKYLFRKEGQNVTLSCEQNLNHDAMYWYRQDPGQGLRLIYYSQIVNDFQKGDIAEGYSVSREKKESFPLTVTSAQKNPTAFYLCASTPIGGTNEKLFFGSGTQLSVL.

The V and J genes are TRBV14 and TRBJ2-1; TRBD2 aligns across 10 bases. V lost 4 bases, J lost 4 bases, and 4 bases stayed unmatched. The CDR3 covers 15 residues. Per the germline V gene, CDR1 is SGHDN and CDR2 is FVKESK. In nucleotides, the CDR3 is TGTGCCAGCAGCCCTAGCGGGGGATATTACAATGAGCAGTTCTTC. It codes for CASSPSGGYYNEQFF.

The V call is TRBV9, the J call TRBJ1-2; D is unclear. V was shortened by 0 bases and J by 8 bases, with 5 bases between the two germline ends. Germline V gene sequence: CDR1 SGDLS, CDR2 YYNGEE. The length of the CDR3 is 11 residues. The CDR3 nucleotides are TGTGCCAGCAGCGTAGGTACAGGCTACACCTTC. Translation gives CASSVGTGYTF. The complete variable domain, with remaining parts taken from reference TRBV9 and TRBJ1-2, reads DSGVTQTPKHLITATGQRVTLRCSPRSGDLSVYWYQQSLDQGLQFLIQYYNGEERAKGNILERFSAQQFPDLHSELNLSSLELGDSALYFCASSVGTGYTFGSGTRLTVV.

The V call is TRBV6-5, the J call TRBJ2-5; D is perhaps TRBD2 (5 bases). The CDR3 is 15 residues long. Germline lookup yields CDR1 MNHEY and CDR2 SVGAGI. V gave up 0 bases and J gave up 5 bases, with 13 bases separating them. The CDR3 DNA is TGTGCCAGCAGTTACTCGAGAAGCGGAGGCGAGACCCAGTACTTC. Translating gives CASSYSRSGGETQYF.

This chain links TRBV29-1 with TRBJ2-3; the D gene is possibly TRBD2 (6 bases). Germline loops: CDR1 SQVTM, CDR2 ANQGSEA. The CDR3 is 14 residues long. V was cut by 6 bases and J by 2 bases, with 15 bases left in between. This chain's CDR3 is CSVEAGPLTDTQYF. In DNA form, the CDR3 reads TGCAGCGTCGAGGCGGGGCCGCTCACAGATACGCAGTATTTT.

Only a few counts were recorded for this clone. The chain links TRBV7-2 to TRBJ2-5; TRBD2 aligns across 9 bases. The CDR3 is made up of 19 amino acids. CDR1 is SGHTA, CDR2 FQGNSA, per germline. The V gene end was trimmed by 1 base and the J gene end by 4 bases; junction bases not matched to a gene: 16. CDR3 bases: TGTGCCAGCAGCTTAGATGTTAGGCGGGGGGGCGTCATTGTAGAGACCCAGTACTTC. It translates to CASSLDVRRGGVIVETQYF.

This CDR3 is CASSGGAFTDTQYF. The CDR3 nucleotides are TGTGCCAGTAGTGGGGGGGCGTTCACAGATACGCAGTATTTT. This sequence joins TRBV19 and TRBJ2-3; tentative D call: TRBD2 (7 bases). CDR3 length: 14 residues. The V gene's germline CDR1 is LNHDA and CDR2 SQIVND (reference sequence). V lost 5 bases, J lost 2 bases, and 11 bases lay in between.

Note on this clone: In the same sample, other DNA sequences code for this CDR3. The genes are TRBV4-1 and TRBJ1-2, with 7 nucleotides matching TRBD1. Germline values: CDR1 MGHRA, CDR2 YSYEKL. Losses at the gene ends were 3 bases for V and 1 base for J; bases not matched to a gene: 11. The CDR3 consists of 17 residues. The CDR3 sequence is CASSQGLQGSGNYGYTF. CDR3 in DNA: TGCGCCAGCAGCCAGGGATTACAGGGGAGTGGTAACTATGGCTACACCTTC.

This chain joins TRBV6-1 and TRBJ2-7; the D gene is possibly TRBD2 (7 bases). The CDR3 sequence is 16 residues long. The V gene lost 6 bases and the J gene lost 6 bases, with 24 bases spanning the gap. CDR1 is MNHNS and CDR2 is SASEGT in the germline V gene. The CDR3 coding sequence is TGTGCCAGCAGCGAAAGGGGGGGACCTACCCTCGCCGAGCAGTACTTC. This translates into CASSERGGPTLAEQYF.

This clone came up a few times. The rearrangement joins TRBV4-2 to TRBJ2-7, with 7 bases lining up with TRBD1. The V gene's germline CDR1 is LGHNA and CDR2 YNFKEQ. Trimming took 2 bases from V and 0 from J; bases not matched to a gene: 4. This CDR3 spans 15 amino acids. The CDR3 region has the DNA TGTGCCAGCAGCCAAACGGGACAGCTCTCCTACGAGCAGTACTTC. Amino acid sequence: CASSQTGQLSYEQYF.

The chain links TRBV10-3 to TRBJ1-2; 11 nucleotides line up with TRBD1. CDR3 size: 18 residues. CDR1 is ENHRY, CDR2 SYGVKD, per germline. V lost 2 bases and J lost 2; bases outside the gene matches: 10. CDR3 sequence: CAISEGWTGGLSNYGYTF. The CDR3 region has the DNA TGTGCCATCAGTGAGGGGTGGACAGGGGGCCTTTCGAACTATGGCTACACCTTC.

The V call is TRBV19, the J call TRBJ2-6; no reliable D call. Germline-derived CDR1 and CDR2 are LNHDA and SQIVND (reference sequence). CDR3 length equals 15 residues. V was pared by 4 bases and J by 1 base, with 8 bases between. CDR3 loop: CASSNIPSGANVLTF. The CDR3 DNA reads TGTGCCAGTAGTAATATCCCTTCTGGGGCCAACGTCCTGACTTTC.

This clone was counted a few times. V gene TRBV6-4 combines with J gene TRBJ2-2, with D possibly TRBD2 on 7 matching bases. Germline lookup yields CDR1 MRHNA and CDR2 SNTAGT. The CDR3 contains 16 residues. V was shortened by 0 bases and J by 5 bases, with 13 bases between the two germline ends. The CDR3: CASSDSTGGRTGELFF. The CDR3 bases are TGTGCCAGCAGTGACTCGACCGGGGGGCGTACCGGGGAGCTGTTTTTT.

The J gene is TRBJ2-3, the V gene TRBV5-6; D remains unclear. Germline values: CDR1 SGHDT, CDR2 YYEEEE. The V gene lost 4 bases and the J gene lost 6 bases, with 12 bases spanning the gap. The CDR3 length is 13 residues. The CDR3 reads CASSIGNSDTQYF. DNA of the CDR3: TGTGCCAGCAGCATTGGTAACTCGGATACGCAGTATTTT.

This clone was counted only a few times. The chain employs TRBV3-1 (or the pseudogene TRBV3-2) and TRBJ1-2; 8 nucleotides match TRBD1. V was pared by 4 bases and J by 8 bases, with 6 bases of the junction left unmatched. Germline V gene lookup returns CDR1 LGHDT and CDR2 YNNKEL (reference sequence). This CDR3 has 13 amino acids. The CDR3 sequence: CASSPGDRQGYTF. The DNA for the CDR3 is TGTGCCAGCAGCCCGGGGGACAGGCAAGGCTACACCTTC.

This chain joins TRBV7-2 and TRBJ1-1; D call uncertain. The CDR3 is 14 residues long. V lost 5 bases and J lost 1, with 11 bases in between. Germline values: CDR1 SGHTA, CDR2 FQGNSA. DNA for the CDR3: TGTGCCAGCAGCCCTCAACCACAGAACACTGAAGCTTTCTTT. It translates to CASSPQPQNTEAFF.

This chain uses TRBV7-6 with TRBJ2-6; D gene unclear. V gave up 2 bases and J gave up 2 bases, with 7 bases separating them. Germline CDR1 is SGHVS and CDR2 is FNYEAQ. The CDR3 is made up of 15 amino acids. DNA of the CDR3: TGTGCCAGCAGCTTAATGGGCACTGGGGCCAACGTCCTGACTTTC. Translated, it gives CASSLMGTGANVLTF.

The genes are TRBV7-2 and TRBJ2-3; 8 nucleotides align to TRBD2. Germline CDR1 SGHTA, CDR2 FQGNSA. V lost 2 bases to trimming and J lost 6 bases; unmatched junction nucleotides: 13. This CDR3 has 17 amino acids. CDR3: CASSLMTARGAGDTQYF. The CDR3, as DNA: TGTGCCAGCAGCTTAATGACCGCGCGGGGGGCCGGGGATACGCAGTATTTT.

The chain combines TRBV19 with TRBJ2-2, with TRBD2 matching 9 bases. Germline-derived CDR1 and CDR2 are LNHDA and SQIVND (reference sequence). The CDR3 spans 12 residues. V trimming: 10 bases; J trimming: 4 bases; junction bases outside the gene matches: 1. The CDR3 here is CATTSGTGELFF. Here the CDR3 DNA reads TGTGCCACGACTAGCGGCACCGGGGAGCTGTTTTTT.

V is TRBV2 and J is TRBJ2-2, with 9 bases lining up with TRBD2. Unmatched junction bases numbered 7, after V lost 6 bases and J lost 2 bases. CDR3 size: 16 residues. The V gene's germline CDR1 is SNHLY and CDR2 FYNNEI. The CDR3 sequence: CASRGGSGRNTGELFF. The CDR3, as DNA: TGTGCCAGCAGGGGGGGTAGCGGGAGAAACACCGGGGAGCTGTTTTTT. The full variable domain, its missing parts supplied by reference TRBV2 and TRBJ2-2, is EPEVTQTPSHQVTQMGQEVILRCVPISNHLYFYWYRQILGQKVEFLVSFYNNEISEKSEIFDDQFSVERPDGSNFTLKIRSTKLEDSAMYFCASRGGSGRNTGELFFGEGSRLTVL.

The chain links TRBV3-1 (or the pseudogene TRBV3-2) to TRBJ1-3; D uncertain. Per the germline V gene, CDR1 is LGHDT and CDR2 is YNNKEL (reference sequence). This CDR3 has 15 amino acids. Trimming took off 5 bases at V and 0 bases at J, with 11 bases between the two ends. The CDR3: CASSFRHLSGNTIYF. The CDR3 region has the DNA TGTGCCAGCAGCTTCCGACACCTCTCTGGAAACACCATATATTTT.

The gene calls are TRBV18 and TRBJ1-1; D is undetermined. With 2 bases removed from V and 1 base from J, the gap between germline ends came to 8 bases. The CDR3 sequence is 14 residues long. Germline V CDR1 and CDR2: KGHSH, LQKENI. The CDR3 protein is CASSPIRSNTEAFF. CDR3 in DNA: TGTGCCAGCTCACCAATCCGTTCGAACACTGAAGCTTTCTTT.

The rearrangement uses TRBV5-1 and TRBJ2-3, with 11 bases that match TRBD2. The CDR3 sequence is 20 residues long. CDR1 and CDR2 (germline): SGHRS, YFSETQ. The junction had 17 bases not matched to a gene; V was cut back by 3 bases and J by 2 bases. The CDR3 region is CASSSIGVAGGSHNTDTQYF. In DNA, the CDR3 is TGCGCCAGCAGCTCCATTGGTGTAGCGGGAGGGTCCCATAACACAGATACGCAGTATTTT.